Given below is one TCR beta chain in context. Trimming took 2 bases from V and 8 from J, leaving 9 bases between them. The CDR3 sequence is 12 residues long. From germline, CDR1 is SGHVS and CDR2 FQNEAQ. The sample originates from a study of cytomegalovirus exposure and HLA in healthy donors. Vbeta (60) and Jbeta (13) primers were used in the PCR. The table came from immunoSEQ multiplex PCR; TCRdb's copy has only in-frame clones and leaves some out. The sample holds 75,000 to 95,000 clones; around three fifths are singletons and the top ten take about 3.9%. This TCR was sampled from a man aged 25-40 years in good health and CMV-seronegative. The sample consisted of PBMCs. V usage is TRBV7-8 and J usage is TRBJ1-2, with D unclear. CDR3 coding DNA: TGTGCCAGCAGCTTAATCCGAGGAGGCTACACCTTC. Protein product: CASSLIRGGYTF.